The sequence of this T cell receptor beta chain was determined in a study of vaccination effects on CD4 cells after COVID-19. Study background: Either the mRNA-1273 or the BNT162b2 vaccine was given to participants as two doses.

As to this clone: Its antigen remains unidentified.

The data were produced by immunoSEQ multiplex PCR, yet TCRdb's version contains in-frame clones alone and is incomplete. The sample holds approximately 37,000 clones, around 78% seen once. The CDR3 totals 16 residues. The V and J ends lost 3 bases and 2 bases respectively, with 17 bases between them. Germline-derived CDR1 and CDR2 are SQVTM and ANQGSEA. The ViraFEST assay expanded antigen-specific CD4+ T cells with viral peptide pools before sequencing. Isolation of CD4+ T cells took place after about nine days of culture. PCR-confirmed SARS-CoV-2 infection occurred in the person between March and December 2020.

The source material was CD4+ T cells from PBMCs cultured with a peptide pool, sampled before COVID-19 vaccination. This sequence was found in a human donor who had a prior SARS-CoV-2 infection. The chain recombines TRBV29-1 with TRBJ2-1; no clear D gene. This CDR3 is CSVDFRYRTTYNEQFF. CDR3 coding DNA: TGCAGCGTTGATTTTCGGTATCGGACCACCTACAATGAGCAGTTCTTC.